These T cell receptor beta chains were read from a single sample in a study of shared clonotypes between healthy human individuals. This table comes from immunoSEQ multiplex PCR, and its TCRdb copy is limited to in-frame clones, with some not included. The table has some 470,000 clones, about three quarters seen once. What was sequenced was PBMCs. Receptor source: a middle-aged woman in good health. Some clones in this sample may be carry-over from other donors' samples. CDR3s leave out the opening cysteine and the closing phenylalanine or tryptophan. Not every row has a clone size; where given, it reads once, few, many or a size class.

j_call v_call clone_size cdr3_aa
TRBJ2-3 TRBV7-3 . ASSLMGRRGTDTQY
TRBJ1-1 TRBV11-2 many ASSRWAEAF
TRBJ2-2 TRBV27 . ASSLPTGELF
TRBJ2-1 TRBV28 . ASSLRVNEQF
TRBJ2-1 TRBV18 . ASSPPRPANEQF
TRBJ2-1 TRBV6-4 . ASTASNSGGTNEQF
TRBJ1-1 TRBV28 . ASSLTDNGLAF
TRBJ2-5 TRBV18 . ASSPMTGQETQY
TRBJ2-2 TRBV5-1 . ASSGSGNTGELF
TRBJ2-7 TRBV19 . ASSSVRGGSYEQY
TRBJ1-2 TRBV19 . ASIEGPARDINYGYT
TRBJ2-7 TRBV9 once ASIPIRLAGSHYEQY
TRBJ1-6 TRBV6-1 . ASSAGDGTSSPLH
TRBJ2-5 TRBV28 . ASSLSGTAQETQY
TRBJ1-3 TRBV5-5 few ASSPYQDSSGNTIY
TRBJ1-1 TRBV4-1 many ASSQGLTGNTEAF
TRBJ1-1 TRBV7-9 . ASSIRQTSNTEAF
TRBJ2-7 TRBV29-1 . SVNLEGRSYEQY
TRBJ2-3 TRBV2 . ASSEGTDTQY
TRBJ1-2 TRBV2 . ASSETAGWGYT
TRBJ1-5 TRBV7-2 many ASSLATTGNQPQH
TRBJ2-2 TRBV4-2 few ASSQEGEGTGELF
TRBJ1-2 TRBV10-2 . AIHRGTNYGYT
TRBJ1-1 TRBV18 . ASSPPTGNTEAF
TRBJ2-1 TRBV5-1 . ASSPGTSGSSYNEQF
TRBJ1-3 TRBV5-1 . ASSLYGSSGNTIY
TRBJ2-2 TRBV2 . ASSAQGPGELF
TRBJ2-7 TRBV7-8 . ASSLSWQYEQY
TRBJ2-3 TRBV4-3 . ASSQDIDFTDTQY
TRBJ2-3 TRBV10-2 . ASRDYTDTQY
TRBJ1-1 TRBV30 many AWSVIGLDTEAF
TRBJ2-7 TRBV7-9 . ASSPSAYEQY
TRBJ1-1 TRBV28 . ASSLVGFTEAF
TRBJ1-2 TRBV19 . ASSMGAGDYGYT
TRBJ2-7 TRBV10-3 few AISARPVGEVDYEQY
TRBJ1-2 TRBV10-3 . AISDGEDGYT
TRBJ2-7 TRBV6-1 . ASSESDGHEQY
TRBJ1-5 TRBV19 . ASSRDIWNRQPQH
TRBJ2-7 TRBV27 once ASSFSESSYEQY
TRBJ1-2 TRBV29-1 . SISIVAGPGGAYYGYT
TRBJ2-5 TRBV7-2 . ASSPDRLQETQY
TRBJ2-3 TRBV5-4 . ASSLGGVIRRGTDTQY
TRBJ2-1 TRBV7-9 . ASSLFSFGHNEQF
TRBJ1-4 TRBV9 . ASSHEEGAWEKLF
TRBJ1-4 TRBV28 . ASSSYRGVNEKLF
TRBJ2-7 TRBV20-1 . SASRGTHSL
TRBJ2-7 TRBV5-1 . ASSLEGRLYEQY
TRBJ2-1 TRBV30 . AWIRGREQF